Listed below are T cell receptor beta chains from one sample, sequenced in a study of T cells after yellow fever vaccination. TCRdb ran MiXCR on the 5' RACE reads and lists one entry per CDR3 protein. Of roughly 350,000 distinct CDR3 sequences listed, approximately 4% are singletons. Sequences were derived from PBMCs, sampled 5 days after the yellow fever booster vaccination. The receptors derive from a man between 18 and 29 years old who received the YFV17D yellow fever vaccine. CDR3s include the opening cysteine and the closing phenylalanine or tryptophan. The D gene is left open where the match is weak. Rows may omit the clone size; those that give it use once, few, many or a size class.

j_call v_call d_call clone_size cdr3_length cdr3_aa cdr3_nt
TRBJ1-2 TRBV27 . few 14 CASSLYPGRLGYTF TGTGCCAGCAGTTTATACCCGGGGAGACTTGGCTACACCTTC
TRBJ2-3 TRBV11-1 TRBD2 . 17 CASSSPRLAASTDTQYF TGTGCCAGCAGCTCTCCACGACTAGCGGCTAGCACAGATACGCAGTATTTT
TRBJ2-1 TRBV20-1 . . 13 CSAYSQFMDEQFF TGCAGTGCTTACAGCCAGTTTATGGATGAGCAGTTCTTC
TRBJ1-1 TRBV5-1 TRBD1 . 13 CASSMTGGTEAFF TGCGCCAGCAGCATGACAGGGGGCACTGAAGCTTTCTTT
TRBJ1-5 TRBV24-1 . . 14 CATSDSDSNQPQHF TGTGCCACCAGTGACTCCGACAGCAATCAGCCCCAGCATTTT
TRBJ2-5 TRBV5-1 . . 16 CASSLGSLVSLETQYF TGCGCCAGCAGCTTGGGGTCGCTAGTAAGCCTAGAGACCCAGTACTTC
TRBJ2-3 TRBV7-8 . many 14 CASSFLASTDTQYF TGTGCCAGCAGCTTTCTAGCAAGTACAGATACGCAGTATTTT
TRBJ2-3 TRBV10-3 TRBD1 . 16 CAITPTGRESTDTQYF TGTGCCATCACTCCGACAGGGCGTGAGAGCACAGATACGCAGTATTTT
TRBJ2-1 TRBV2 . few 13 CASSSRGLSEQFF TGTGCCAGCAGTTCTAGGGGGTTGAGTGAGCAGTTCTTC
TRBJ1-1 TRBV5-1 . few 12 CASSLGTNEAFF TGCGCCAGCAGTTTGGGGACAAATGAAGCTTTCTTT
TRBJ2-1 TRBV21-1 . few 13 CASSQLLAAEQFF TGTGCCAGCAGCCAACTCTTAGCGGCGGAGCAGTTCTTC
TRBJ1-5 TRBV24-1 . few 15 CATSSGGAGNQPQHF TGTGCCACCAGCTCGGGAGGCGCGGGCAATCAGCCCCAGCATTTT